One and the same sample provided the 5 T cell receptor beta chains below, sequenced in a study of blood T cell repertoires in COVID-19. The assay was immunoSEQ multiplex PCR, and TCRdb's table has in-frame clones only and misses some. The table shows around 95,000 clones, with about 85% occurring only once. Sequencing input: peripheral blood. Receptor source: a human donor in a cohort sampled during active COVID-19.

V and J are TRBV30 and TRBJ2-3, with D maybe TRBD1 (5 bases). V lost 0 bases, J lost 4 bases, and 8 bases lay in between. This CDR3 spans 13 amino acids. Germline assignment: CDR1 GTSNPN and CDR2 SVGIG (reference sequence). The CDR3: CAWSVQESDTQYF. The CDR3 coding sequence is TGTGCCTGGAGTGTACAGGAATCAGATACGCAGTATTTT. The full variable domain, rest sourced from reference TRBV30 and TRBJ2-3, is SQTIHQWPATLVQPVGSPLSLECTVEGTSNPNLYWYRQAAGRGLQLLFYSVGIGQISSEVPQNLSASRPQDRQFILSSKKLLLSDSGFYLCAWSVQESDTQYFGPGTRLTVL.

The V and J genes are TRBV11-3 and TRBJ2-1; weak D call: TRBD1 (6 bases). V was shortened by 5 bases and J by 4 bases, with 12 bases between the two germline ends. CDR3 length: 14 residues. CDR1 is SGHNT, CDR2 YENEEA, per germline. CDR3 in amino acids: CASSAGGIYNEQFF. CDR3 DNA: TGTGCCAGCAGCGCTGGGGGCATATACAATGAGCAGTTCTTC.

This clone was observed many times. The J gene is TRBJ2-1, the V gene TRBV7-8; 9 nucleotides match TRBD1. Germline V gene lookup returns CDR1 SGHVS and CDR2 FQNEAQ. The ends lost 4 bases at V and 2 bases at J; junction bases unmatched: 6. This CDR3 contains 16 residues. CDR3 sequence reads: CASSSTGTGTYNEQFF. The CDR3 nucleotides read TGTGCCAGCAGCTCCACCGGGACAGGGACCTACAATGAGCAGTTCTTC. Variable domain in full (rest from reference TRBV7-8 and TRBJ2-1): GAGVSQSPRYKVAKRGQDVALRCDPISGHVSLFWYQQALGQGPEFLTYFQNEAQLDKSGLPSDRFFAERPEGSVSTLKIQRTQQEDSAVYLCASSSTGTGTYNEQFFGPGTRLTVL.

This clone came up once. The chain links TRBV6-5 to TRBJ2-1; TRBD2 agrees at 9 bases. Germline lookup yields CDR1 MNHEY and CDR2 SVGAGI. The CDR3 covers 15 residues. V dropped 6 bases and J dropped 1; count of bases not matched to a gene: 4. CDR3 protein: CASSSGRWSYNEQFF. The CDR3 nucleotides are TGTGCCAGCAGCAGCGGGAGGTGGTCCTACAATGAGCAGTTCTTC.

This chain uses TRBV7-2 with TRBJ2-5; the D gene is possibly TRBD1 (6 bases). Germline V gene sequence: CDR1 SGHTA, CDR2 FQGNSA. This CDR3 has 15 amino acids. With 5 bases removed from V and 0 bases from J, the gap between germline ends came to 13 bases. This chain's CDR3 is CASSLVNRDQETQYF. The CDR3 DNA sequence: TGTGCCAGCAGCCTGGTTAACAGGGACCAAGAGACCCAGTACTTC.